The TCR beta chain described here comes from a study of PD-1 blockade in classical Hodgkin lymphoma (dated by TCRdb to about 2020). About the full investigation: Nivolumab dosing was 3 mg/kg intravenously every 2 weeks, continuing until either disease progression or unacceptable toxicity. The study used TCR beta sequencing and CyTOF to define a peripheral blood immune signature of response to PD-1 blockade in classical Hodgkin lymphoma. Study-wide findings and limitations: Baseline TCR diversity was reported to be lower in newly diagnosed patients than in healthy donors and to be lower still in relapsed/refractory patients. Trial patients achieving complete response had baseline diversity similar to newly diagnosed patients, whereas partial responders and progressors had significantly lower diversity. A significant rise by C4D1 was seen in CD4+ but not CD8+ TCR diversity (p=0.0027 vs p=0.16), with the rise being most apparent in complete responders (p=0.02). Lower diversity was seen in patients whose nivolumab began less than 1 year after ASCT, and these patients were left out of later analyses so that immune reconstitution would not confound the results. The study was limited to a single clinical trial cohort, and causes of repertoire differences, possibly disease activity or prior therapy, remained undefined.

This sample's time point label indicates: cycle 1 day 1 (C1D1), immediately before nivolumab initiation. All trial patients had relapsed after autologous stem cell transplantation, with cohorts A, B and C differing in prior brentuximab vedotin exposure. A total of roughly 57 patients with relapsed/refractory classical Hodgkin lymphoma made up the trial cohort, and each patient's best overall response was complete response, partial response or progressive disease. Trial patients were treated with single-agent nivolumab in the multi-cohort phase II CheckMate 205 trial. An independent review committee assessed best overall response by applying the 2007 International Working Group response criteria. PBMCs from the trial were collected at three points: immediately before nivolumab initiation (C1D1), and during therapy at cycle 2 day 1 and cycle 4 day 1. Peripheral blood was collected in 8 mL Vacutainer Cell Preparation Tubes, from which PBMCs were isolated by centrifugation and then cryopreserved.

Including the terminal cysteine and phenylalanine, the CDR3 comprises 9 residues. Just the 27-base CDR3 DNA is kept, in frame starting at base 1. The germline V gene gives CDR1 as SQVTM and CDR2 as ANQGSEA. The Qiagen DNeasy kit was used to extract genomic DNA both from unsorted PBMCs and from the negatively selected CD4+ and CD8+ fractions. TCR beta CDR3 regions were amplified by immunoSEQ multiplex PCR using primers annealing to V and J segments. A synthetic immune receptor repertoire was used to minimize amplification bias, and remaining bias was computationally removed after sequencing. The authors' pipeline ran thus. Repertoire diversity was quantified as the Shannon entropy index using custom Python scripts. Unsorted, CD4+ and CD8+ repertoires were examined separately, except in combined analyses, for which CD4+ and CD8+ sequences were merged in silico. A clone was considered expanded if an increase in frequency of at least 2-fold after treatment relative to C1D1 was found, and a pseudocount of 0.5 was applied to clones undetected at baseline. Singleton clones were defined as clones with 0 or 1 copy at C1D1, and non-singleton clones were defined as clones with 2 or more copies. By matching protein sequences in sorted samples from the same patient, clones expanded in unsorted samples were annotated as CD4+, CD8+ or unknown. Wilcoxon tests on paired samples were used to test changes in diversity from C1D1 to C4D1. The immuneACCESS repertoire file appears here via TCRdb, limited to in-frame rearrangements. These files lack a portion of the clones; in checked studies, under half of the deficit traces to unresolved V genes, and the cause of the others is not known. The D gene and trimming were derived from the DNA, and the V and J assignments and clone size from that table. For this sample there are approximately 26,000 clones; 69% appear just once. 3% to 4% of the sample is held by the ten biggest clonotypes.

Concerning this clone: Its antigen specificity is not known. At one of its ends the junction is not consistent with the germline gene, which may arise from a read error.

This clonotype was sampled from a human donor with classical Hodgkin lymphoma. The source material was peripheral blood mononuclear cells (PBMCs), sampled at baseline. The V and J segments used are TRBV29-1 and TRBJ1-1, with TRBD1 identical over 7 junction bases. The CDR3 corresponds to CSVENQGVF. The DNA sequence is TGCAGCGTTGAAAACCAGGGGGTTTTT. With all but the CDR3 taken from the reference TRBV29-1 and TRBJ1-1 genes, the full variable domain is: SAVISQKPSRDICQRGTSLTIQCQVDSQVTMMFWYRQQPGQSLTLIATANQGSEATYESGFVIDKFPISRPNLTFSTLTVSNMSPEDSSIYLCSVENQGVFGQGTRLTVV.